The rows below give T cell receptor beta chains drawn from one sample of a study of blood T cell repertoires in COVID-19. Clones were sequenced by immunoSEQ multiplex PCR, and TCRdb holds only the in-frame ones, with some missing. The table lists 85,000 to 95,000 clones, 70% to 90% of them singletons. The sequencing sample was made of peripheral blood. The receptor source for this set is a human donor with acute or convalescent COVID-19. The donor label of this sample is uncertain. Each CDR3 is given with its conserved first and last residue. The order of the fields is V gene, D gene, clone size, J gene, CDR3 DNA, CDR3 protein. The D gene is left open where the match is weak. Size values are once, few and many counts, or a class for expanded clones, and some rows have none.

TRBV21-1	-	-	TRBJ1-1	TGTGCCAGCAGCAAAGAAGGGGGGGAGGGTCTCGGGAACACTGAAGCTTTCTTT	CASSKEGGEGLGNTEAFF
TRBV7-3	TRBD2	-	TRBJ2-3	TGTGCCAGCAGCCCAGACCGTTTTAGCGGGGGCACAGATACGCAGTATTTT	CASSPDRFSGGTDTQYF
TRBV5-4	TRBD2	-	TRBJ2-5	TGTGCCAGCACTCTCGGGGGGGTTCGAGAGACCCAGTACTTC	CASTLGGVRETQYF
TRBV9	TRBD2	-	TRBJ2-2	TGTGCCAGCAGCGTCTCAGCGGGGGCAGAAGGGGAGCTGTTTTTT	CASSVSAGAEGELFF
TRBV10-3	TRBD1	once	TRBJ1-3	TGTGCCATCAGTGGGCCTCCGGGACAGGGATCTGGAAACACCATATATTTT	CAISGPPGQGSGNTIYF
TRBV4-1	-	-	TRBJ2-1	TGCGCCAGCAGCCTAACGGTGACCTACAATGAGCAGTTCTTC	CASSLTVTYNEQFF
TRBV5-1	TRBD1	-	TRBJ1-1	TGCGCCAGCAGCTTGGAGGCAGGGGGCATGAACACTGAAGCTTTCTTT	CASSLEAGGMNTEAFF
TRBV6-5	TRBD2	-	TRBJ2-2	TGTGCCAGCAGTTACCAAGCGGGGGCCACCCGGGAGCTGTTTTTT	CASSYQAGATRELFF
TRBV14	TRBD2	-	TRBJ2-2	TGTGCCAGCAGCCAAGGCACTAGCGTGACCGGGGAGCTGTTTTTT	CASSQGTSVTGELFF
TRBV4-1	-	few	TRBJ1-5	TGCGCCAGCAGCCTCCTCCAAGGGGGGGTAACGGGACAGCCCCAGCATTTT	CASSLLQGGVTGQPQHF
TRBV5-1	TRBD1	-	TRBJ1-2	TGCGCCAGCAGCTTCGGGACAGGGGTTTACACCTTC	CASSFGTGVYTF
TRBV11-3	-	-	TRBJ1-3	TGTGCCAGCAGCCCGAGAGGGGGAGCGGGAAACACCATATATTTT	CASSPRGGAGNTIYF
TRBV28	TRBD1	-	TRBJ1-4	TGTGCCAGCGGAACACAGGGGGCAACTAATGAAAAACTGTTTTTT	CASGTQGATNEKLFF
TRBV3-1/TRBV3-2	TRBD2	once	TRBJ2-3	TGTGCCAGCAGCCAAGAGTCCCGGGGGGGCACAGATACGCAGTATTTT	CASSQESRGGTDTQYF
TRBV19	-	-	TRBJ2-1	TGTGCCAGTAGTCGGGGGTCCATCGATGAGCAGTTCTTC	CASSRGSIDEQFF
TRBV4-2	TRBD1	once	TRBJ1-2	TGTGCCAGCAGCCATACCGGGACAGGGGGCAGGGGCTACACCTTC	CASSHTGTGGRGYTF
TRBV6-6	-	-	TRBJ1-2	TGTGCCAGCAGTTCCTCGGGAGACGGAGTCTATGGCTACACCTTC	CASSSSGDGVYGYTF
TRBV6-4	TRBD2	-	TRBJ2-4	TGTGCCAGCAGTTTATCCAGCGGGGGCGGCATTCAGTACTTC	CASSLSSGGGIQYF
TRBV5-6	TRBD1	-	TRBJ1-2	TGTGCCAGCAGCTTGGACGGACAGGCCCCCAACTATGGCTACACCTTC	CASSLDGQAPNYGYTF
TRBV14	TRBD1	-	TRBJ1-1	TGTGCCAGCAGCCGGACAGGCAGAGTCTACTTT	CASSRTGRVYF
TRBV6-6	-	-	TRBJ1-4	TGTGCCAGCAGTCTTCCCGAGGCAACTAATGAAAAACTGTTTTTT	CASSLPEATNEKLFF
TRBV6-5	-	-	TRBJ2-7	TGTGCCAGCAGTTACGCTTTTCCTATCGTTTACGAGCAGTACTTC	CASSYAFPIVYEQYF
TRBV6-5	TRBD1	-	TRBJ1-1	TGTGCCAGCAGTCGCACAGGGGGGGACACTGAAGCTTTCTTT	CASSRTGGDTEAFF
TRBV11-2	-	few	TRBJ2-7	TGTGCCAGCACCACAGCCGGGACAATCTACGAGCAGTACTTC	CASTTAGTIYEQYF
TRBV4-1	TRBD1	-	TRBJ1-2	TGCGCCAGCAGTCTAGGACAGGCCTATGGCTACACCTTC	CASSLGQAYGYTF
TRBV5-1	-	-	TRBJ2-3	TGCGCCAGCAGCGAACAGGTTTACACAGATACGCAGTATTTT	CASSEQVYTDTQYF
TRBV6-5	TRBD1	-	TRBJ1-4	TGTGCCAGCAGCAATATACCGGGACAGGGGAAAAAACTGTTTTTT	CASSNIPGQGKKLFF
TRBV28	-	few	TRBJ1-2	TGTGCCAGCAGTTCGGGGAGCGGGGGCTACACCTTC	CASSSGSGGYTF
TRBV7-2	TRBD1	-	TRBJ1-2	TGTGCCAGCAGACCCACAGGGGGTAACTATGGCTACACCTTC	CASRPTGGNYGYTF
TRBV27	TRBD1	-	TRBJ1-2	TGTGCCAGCAGCCGGATTCAGGGGGATCATGGCTACACCTTC	CASSRIQGDHGYTF
TRBV6-5	-	-	TRBJ1-1	TGTGCCAGCATCAGGCAGCCCAACACTGAAGCTTTCTTT	CASIRQPNTEAFF
TRBV5-1	TRBD2	-	TRBJ2-1	TGCGCCAGCAGCTCAAGAAGCGGGGATCAAAACAATGAGCAGTTCTTC	CASSSRSGDQNNEQFF
TRBV27	-	-	TRBJ1-5	TGTGCCAGCAGCCCGACTCGAACCCTGAATGGGCCCCAGCATTTT	CASSPTRTLNGPQHF
TRBV7-8	TRBD2	once	TRBJ2-5	TGTGCCAGCAGCCTTAGCGGGGGTGGGCGAGAGACCCAGTACTTC	CASSLSGGGRETQYF
TRBV28	TRBD1	-	TRBJ1-2	TGTGCCAGCAGTTGGGACAGCCATGGCTACACCTTC	CASSWDSHGYTF
TRBV19	TRBD1	-	TRBJ1-3	TGTGCCAGTAGTAGCCAACAGGGGGCCGTCGGAAACACCATATATTTT	CASSSQQGAVGNTIYF
TRBV19	-	once	TRBJ2-7	TGTGCCAGTAGTGAACCCGGCGGGACAGTTTTGCACGAGCAGTACTTC	CASSEPGGTVLHEQYF
TRBV5-1	-	-	TRBJ2-1	TGCGCCAGCTCTTTTTCCTCTAACAATGAGCAGTTCTTC	CASSFSSNNEQFF
TRBV5-1	-	-	TRBJ1-2	TGCGCCAGCAGCTTGGATGGGACATCTAATGGCTACACCTTC	CASSLDGTSNGYTF
TRBV30	-	-	TRBJ1-1	TGTGCCTGGAGTCCTGGGGCGGGGCCCGCCGCTTTCTTT	CAWSPGAGPAAFF
TRBV30	TRBD2	-	TRBJ2-1	TGTGCCTGGAGTGTAGGAGCGGGGGGGTATAATGAGCAGTTCTTC	CAWSVGAGGYNEQFF